This T cell receptor (beta chain) is from a study of blood T cell repertoires in COVID-19. The CDR3 runs 13 residues. Trimming removed 0 bases from V and 9 bases from J, with 9 bases in between. Per germline, CDR1 SNHLY and CDR2 FYNNEI. Produced via immunoSEQ multiplex PCR; TCRdb's table is partial and in-frame only. The table includes about 22,000 clones, about 91% detected once. This clone has a handful of counts. This chain uses TRBV2 with TRBJ2-1, with D possibly being TRBD1 (6 bases). Sequencing was done on a sample of peripheral blood. The clonotype originates from a woman aged 65 to 85 with active COVID-19. CDR3 DNA: TGTGCCAGCAGTGAAGCGTGGGGGCCTGAGCAGTTCTTC. Translated: CASSEAWGPEQFF.